Below, 8 T cell receptor beta chains from the same sample are listed, as sequenced in a study of blood T cell repertoires in COVID-19. Profiling relied on immunoSEQ multiplex PCR, and the TCRdb table lists in-frame clones only, not all of them. Among more than 200,000 clones, approximately 82% were seen once, and the ten largest hold roughly 8.7%. Sample: peripheral blood. These receptors originate from a man between 35 and 55 years old with active or convalescent COVID-19.

This clone was observed a handful of times. The gene calls are TRBV5-4 and TRBJ1-5; D might be TRBD1 (5 bases). Germline CDR1 SGHNT, CDR2 YYREEE (reference sequence). V lost 1 base to trimming and J lost 4 bases, with 9 bases between them. The CDR3 consists of 14 residues. The CDR3: CASSLSGTNQPQHF. CDR3 DNA sequence: TGTGCCAGCAGCTTGTCCGGGACTAATCAGCCCCAGCATTTT.

The chain carries TRBV7-9 and TRBJ1-2, with 10 positions matching TRBD1. Unmatched junction bases numbered 4, after V lost 6 bases and J lost 3 bases. Germline V gene sequence: CDR1 SEHNR, CDR2 FQNEAQ (reference sequence). The CDR3 sequence is 14 residues long. The CDR3 reads CASRGTGVDYGYTF. The DNA for the CDR3 is TGTGCCAGCAGGGGGACAGGGGTTGACTATGGCTACACCTTC.

This chain uses TRBV4-3 with TRBJ2-7, with D possibly TRBD1 on 5 matching bases. CDR1 and CDR2 from the germline V gene are LGHNA and YSLEER. CDR3 size: 15 residues. V was clipped by 0 bases and J by 3 bases, with 12 bases between them. The CDR3 spells CASSQDWGTFYEQYF. Written as DNA, the CDR3 is TGCGCCAGCAGCCAAGATTGGGGCACCTTCTACGAGCAGTACTTC.

The V gene is TRBV3-1 (or the pseudogene TRBV3-2), the J gene TRBJ2-3; 14 positions agree with TRBD2. Unmatched junction bases numbered 5, after V lost 6 bases and J lost 3 bases. The germline V gene has CDR1 LGHDT and CDR2 YNNKEL (reference sequence). The CDR3 contains 16 residues. The CDR3 nucleotides are TGTGCCAGCAGGGGGACTAGCGGGGGAAGGACAGATACGCAGTATTTT. Translation: CASRGTSGGRTDTQYF.

V gene TRBV2 combines with J gene TRBJ1-4; TRBD1 is a possible D gene (5 bases). CDR3 length: 15 amino acids. V was clipped by 3 bases and J by 0 bases, with 8 bases between them. Looked up from germline, CDR1 is SNHLY and CDR2 is FYNNEI. The CDR3 is CASSDRAATNEKLFF. For the CDR3, the DNA is TGTGCCAGCAGTGACAGGGCCGCAACTAATGAAAAACTGTTTTTT.

This clone was seen only a few times. The chain joins TRBV27 to TRBJ1-6, with TRBD1 matching 9 bases. V dropped 0 bases and J dropped 13; count of bases not matched to a gene: 7. Germline CDR1 and CDR2: MNHEY and SMNVEV (reference sequence). This CDR3 spans 15 amino acids. The CDR3 region is CASSLSDRGTYPLHF. CDR3 DNA sequence: TGTGCCAGCAGTTTATCGGACAGGGGTACTTACCCCCTCCACTTT.

The chain links TRBV7-7 to TRBJ2-1; 10 bases match TRBD2. Germline CDR1 is SSHAT and CDR2 is FNYEAQ (reference sequence). CDR3 length: 15 amino acids. CDR3 protein: CASSPTSGGVNEQFF. As DNA, the CDR3 is TGTGCTAGCTCGCCAACCAGCGGGGGGGTCAATGAGCAGTTCTTC.

The chain is built from TRBV10-3 and TRBJ1-2; 9 nucleotides line up with TRBD1. The V gene end was trimmed by 4 bases and the J gene end by 6 bases; junction bases not matched to a gene: 9. Germline CDR1 reads ENHRY; CDR2 reads SYGVKD. The length of the CDR3 is 15 residues. The chain's CDR3 is CAISGRTGDPHGYTF. The CDR3 DNA is TGTGCCATCAGTGGGAGGACAGGGGATCCACATGGCTACACCTTC.